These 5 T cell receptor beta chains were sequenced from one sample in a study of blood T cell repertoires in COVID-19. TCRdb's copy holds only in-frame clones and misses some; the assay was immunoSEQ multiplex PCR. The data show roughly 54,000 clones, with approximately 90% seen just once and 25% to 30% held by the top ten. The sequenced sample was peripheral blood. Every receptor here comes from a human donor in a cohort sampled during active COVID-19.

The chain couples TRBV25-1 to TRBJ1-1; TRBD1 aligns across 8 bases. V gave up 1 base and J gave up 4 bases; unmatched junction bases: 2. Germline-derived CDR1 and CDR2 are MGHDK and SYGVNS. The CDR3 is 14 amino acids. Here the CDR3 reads CASSESTGGTEAFF. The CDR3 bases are TGTGCCAGCAGTGAATCAACAGGGGGCACTGAAGCTTTCTTT. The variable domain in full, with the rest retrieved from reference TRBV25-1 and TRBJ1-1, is EADIYQTPRYLVIGTGKKITLECSQTMGHDKMYWYQQDPGMELHLIHYSYGVNSTEKGDLSSESTVSRIRTEHFPLTLESARPSHTSQYLCASSESTGGTEAFFGQGTRLTVV.

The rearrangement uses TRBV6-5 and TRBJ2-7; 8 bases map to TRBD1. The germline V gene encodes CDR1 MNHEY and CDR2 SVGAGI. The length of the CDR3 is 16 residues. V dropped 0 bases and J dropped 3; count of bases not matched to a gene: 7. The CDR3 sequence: CASSYSMTGVIYEQYF. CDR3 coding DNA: TGTGCCAGCAGTTACTCGATGACAGGGGTGATCTACGAGCAGTACTTC.

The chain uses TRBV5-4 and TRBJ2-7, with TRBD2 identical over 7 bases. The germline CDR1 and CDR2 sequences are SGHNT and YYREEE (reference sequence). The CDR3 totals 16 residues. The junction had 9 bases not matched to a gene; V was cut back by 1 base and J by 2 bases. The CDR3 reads CASSLNGPSGAYEQYF. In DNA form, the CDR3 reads TGTGCCAGCAGCTTGAACGGACCTAGCGGAGCCTACGAGCAGTACTTC.

CDR3 sequence (DNA): TGTGCCAGCTCCGGGACAGGGAATGAAAAACTGTTTTTT. This codes for CASSGTGNEKLFF. The J gene is TRBJ1-4, the V gene TRBV19, with 9 bases matching TRBD1. CDR3 size: 13 residues. Per germline, CDR1 LNHDA and CDR2 SQIVND (reference sequence). The V segment lost 9 bases and the J segment 5 bases; nucleotides outside the gene matches: 4.

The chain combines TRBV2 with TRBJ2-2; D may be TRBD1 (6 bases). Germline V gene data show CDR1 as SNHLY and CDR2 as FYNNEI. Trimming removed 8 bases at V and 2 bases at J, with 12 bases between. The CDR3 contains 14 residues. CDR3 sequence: CASASQGNTGELFF. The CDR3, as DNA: TGTGCCAGCGCATCACAGGGAAACACCGGGGAGCTGTTTTTT.